These 16 T cell receptor beta chains came from one sample sequenced in a study of blood T cell repertoires in COVID-19. Only in-frame clones appear in the TCRdb table, and some are missing; sequencing was by immunoSEQ multiplex PCR. The sample yields 150,000 to 200,000 clones, roughly 80% seen once. The sequencing sample was made of peripheral blood. The source of these receptors is a woman between 70 and 85 years old with COVID-19, enrolled during active disease.

V gene TRBV11-3 combines with J gene TRBJ2-7, with a tentative D call TRBD2 (6 bases). The germline V and J ends were trimmed by 0 bases and 5 bases, with 11 bases remaining between them. Germline CDR1 reads SGHNT; CDR2 reads YENEEA. This CDR3 is built from 14 residues. The CDR3 sequence is CASSLDRREHEQYF. The CDR3 DNA follows: TGTGCCAGCAGCTTAGATCGCCGGGAGCACGAGCAGTACTTC. The full variable domain, in which reference TRBV11-3 and TRBJ2-7 provide the parts outside the CDR3, is EAGVVQSPRYKIIEKKQPVAFWCNPISGHNTLYWYLQNLGQGPELLIRYENEEAVDDSQLPKDRFSAERLKGVDSTLKIQPAELGDSAVYLCASSLDRREHEQYFGPGTRLTVT.

The rearrangement uses TRBV30 and TRBJ2-7; 7 positions match TRBD1. The trim removed 2 bases at V and 1 base at J, leaving 8 bases unmatched. Per the germline V gene, CDR1 is GTSNPN and CDR2 is SVGIG (reference sequence). This CDR3 region has 15 residues. The CDR3 DNA follows: TGTGCCTGGAGTCTCCCGGACAGGCGTTCCTACGAGCAGTACTTC. Its protein is CAWSLPDRRSYEQYF.

This clone was counted between two and nine times. This rearrangement joins TRBV3-1 (or the pseudogene TRBV3-2) to TRBJ2-1; 7 bases agree with TRBD1. Trimming removed 4 bases from V and 5 bases from J; junction bases left unmatched: 5. The CDR3 consists of 14 residues. Germline CDR1 and CDR2: LGHDT and YNNKEL (reference sequence). The CDR3 DNA reads as TGTGCCAGCAGCCGCAGGGGGTCGAACAATGAGCAGTTCTTC. It is translated as CASSRRGSNNEQFF.

This chain links TRBV5-1 with TRBJ1-1; the D gene is possibly TRBD1 (6 bases). Trimming shortened V by 0 bases and J by 5 bases, and 11 bases separated the two germline ends. CDR3 length: 14 amino acids. Looked up from germline, CDR1 is SGHRS and CDR2 is YFSETQ. Here the CDR3 DNA reads TGCGCCAGCAGCTTGGGCCCAGGGGTGACTGAAGCTTTCTTT. Encoded protein: CASSLGPGVTEAFF.

This clone appeared once. This CDR3 reads CASSPWAQGSEAFF. In nucleotides, the CDR3 is TGTGCCAGTAGTCCCTGGGCGCAGGGTTCTGAAGCTTTCTTT. The chain recombines TRBV19 with TRBJ1-1; D perhaps matches TRBD1 (5 bases). Germline loops: CDR1 LNHDA, CDR2 SQIVND (reference sequence). CDR3 length: 14 amino acids. Trimming cost V 5 bases and J 6 bases, with 16 bases left between them.

The chain links TRBV4-1 to TRBJ1-5, with TRBD1 as a possible D gene (6 bases). The CDR3 loop spans 16 amino acids. Germline V gives CDR1 MGHRA, CDR2 YSYEKL. V lost 0 bases, J lost 3 bases, and 12 bases lay in between. Here the CDR3 reads CASSQESPGVNQPQHF. CDR3 nucleotide sequence: TGCGCCAGCAGCCAAGAGTCACCAGGGGTCAATCAGCCCCAGCATTTT.

This chain joins TRBV7-9 and TRBJ1-3, with 7 bases fitting TRBD1. V lost 0 bases to trimming and J lost 2 bases; unmatched junction nucleotides: 4. Germline V gene lookup returns CDR1 SEHNR and CDR2 FQNEAQ (reference sequence). The CDR3 extends over 16 amino acids. Written as DNA, the CDR3 is TGTGCCAGCAGCTTAGCCCAGCAGGGGGCTGGAAACACCATATATTTT. This sequence encodes CASSLAQQGAGNTIYF.

The V and J genes are TRBV6-6 and TRBJ2-2; D might be TRBD2 (7 bases). Germline assignment: CDR1 MNHNY and CDR2 SVGAGI (reference sequence). The CDR3 sequence is 16 residues long. The ends were cut back, 2 bases at V and 3 bases at J, with 13 bases in the middle. DNA for the CDR3: TGTGCCAGCAGTTACGGTGGGGGGGGCGACACCGGGGAGCTGTTTTTT. As protein: CASSYGGGGDTGELFF.

This rearrangement joins TRBV12-3 or TRBV12-4 to TRBJ1-2; D possibly corresponds to TRBD1 (6 bases). The CDR3 contains 13 residues. Trimming pared 2 bases from V and 4 bases from J, leaving 8 bases between. The CDR3 region is CASSLQDSYGYTF. The CDR3 bases are TGTGCCAGCAGTTTACAGGACAGCTATGGCTACACCTTC.

The chain has TRBV7-2 and TRBJ1-5; D unresolved. The CDR3 is made up of 13 amino acids. CDR1 SGHTA and CDR2 FQGNSA come from the germline V gene. V shed 2 bases and J shed 9 bases, with 11 bases lying between them. DNA for the CDR3: TGTGCCAGCAGCTTACGGAGTGGCATGCCCCAGCATTTT. Protein: CASSLRSGMPQHF.

The V gene is TRBV28, the J gene TRBJ1-4; 8 bases match TRBD1. The CDR3 extends over 15 amino acids. The V and J ends lost 6 bases and 5 bases, in that order; junction bases with no gene match: 8. Germline-derived CDR1 and CDR2 are MDHEN and SYDVKM. The CDR3 nucleotides are TGTGCCAGCAGCGGGGGCCGGGACAGGAATGAAAAACTGTTTTTT. It translates to CASSGGRDRNEKLFF.

The chain couples TRBV5-6 to TRBJ2-1, with D unresolved. The CDR3 covers 16 residues. Germline V gene data show CDR1 as SGHDT and CDR2 as YYEEEE. Trimming left V 4 bases short and J 4 bases short, with 18 bases between. The CDR3 region has the DNA TGTGCCAGCAGCCCCCGGCTCGTGCGGTCTTACAATGAGCAGTTCTTC. Translated: CASSPRLVRSYNEQFF. The variable domain in full, completed from reference TRBV5-6 and TRBJ2-1, reads DAGVTQSPTHLIKTRGQQVTLRCSPKSGHDTVSWYQQALGQGPQFIFQYYEEEERQRGNFPDRFSGHQFPNYSSELNVNALLLGDSALYLCASSPRLVRSYNEQFFGPGTRLTVL.

The chain employs TRBV28 and TRBJ2-7, with 15 bases lining up with TRBD2. The V and J ends lost 6 bases and 3 bases, in that order; junction bases with no gene match: 3. The germline V gene encodes CDR1 MDHEN and CDR2 SYDVKM. The CDR3 length is 15 residues. The CDR3 bases are TGTGCCAGCAGACGGACTAGCGGGAGGGTCTACGAGCAGTACTTC. Protein product: CASRRTSGRVYEQYF.

This chain links TRBV24-1 with TRBJ2-5, with D possibly TRBD1 on 6 matching bases. V gave up 3 bases and J gave up 6 bases, with 16 bases separating them. CDR3 length: 15 residues. Germline V CDR1 and CDR2: KGHDR, SFDVKD. CDR3 in DNA: TGTGCCACCAGTGATCCCCCAGACACAGGGAAGACCCAGTACTTC. Protein: CATSDPPDTGKTQYF.

V and J are TRBV27 and TRBJ1-3; no reliable D call. Germline CDR1 reads MNHEY; CDR2 reads SMNVEV (reference sequence). This CDR3 is built from 13 residues. Trimming removed 5 bases from V and 4 bases from J, with 9 bases in between. The DNA for the CDR3 is TGTGCCAGCAGTCCCGAGGCCGGAAACACCATATATTTT. Its translation is CASSPEAGNTIYF.

In its sample, this clone was seen a few times. The V call is TRBV5-5, the J call TRBJ2-7; D unresolved. The germline V gene has CDR1 SGHKS and CDR2 YYEKEE (reference sequence). This CDR3 is 15 amino acids long. Trimming took 5 bases from V and 3 from J, leaving 18 bases between them. The CDR3 here is CASRIGFAGNYEQYF. The DNA of the CDR3 is TGTGCCAGCAGGATCGGATTCGCAGGCAACTACGAGCAGTACTTC.